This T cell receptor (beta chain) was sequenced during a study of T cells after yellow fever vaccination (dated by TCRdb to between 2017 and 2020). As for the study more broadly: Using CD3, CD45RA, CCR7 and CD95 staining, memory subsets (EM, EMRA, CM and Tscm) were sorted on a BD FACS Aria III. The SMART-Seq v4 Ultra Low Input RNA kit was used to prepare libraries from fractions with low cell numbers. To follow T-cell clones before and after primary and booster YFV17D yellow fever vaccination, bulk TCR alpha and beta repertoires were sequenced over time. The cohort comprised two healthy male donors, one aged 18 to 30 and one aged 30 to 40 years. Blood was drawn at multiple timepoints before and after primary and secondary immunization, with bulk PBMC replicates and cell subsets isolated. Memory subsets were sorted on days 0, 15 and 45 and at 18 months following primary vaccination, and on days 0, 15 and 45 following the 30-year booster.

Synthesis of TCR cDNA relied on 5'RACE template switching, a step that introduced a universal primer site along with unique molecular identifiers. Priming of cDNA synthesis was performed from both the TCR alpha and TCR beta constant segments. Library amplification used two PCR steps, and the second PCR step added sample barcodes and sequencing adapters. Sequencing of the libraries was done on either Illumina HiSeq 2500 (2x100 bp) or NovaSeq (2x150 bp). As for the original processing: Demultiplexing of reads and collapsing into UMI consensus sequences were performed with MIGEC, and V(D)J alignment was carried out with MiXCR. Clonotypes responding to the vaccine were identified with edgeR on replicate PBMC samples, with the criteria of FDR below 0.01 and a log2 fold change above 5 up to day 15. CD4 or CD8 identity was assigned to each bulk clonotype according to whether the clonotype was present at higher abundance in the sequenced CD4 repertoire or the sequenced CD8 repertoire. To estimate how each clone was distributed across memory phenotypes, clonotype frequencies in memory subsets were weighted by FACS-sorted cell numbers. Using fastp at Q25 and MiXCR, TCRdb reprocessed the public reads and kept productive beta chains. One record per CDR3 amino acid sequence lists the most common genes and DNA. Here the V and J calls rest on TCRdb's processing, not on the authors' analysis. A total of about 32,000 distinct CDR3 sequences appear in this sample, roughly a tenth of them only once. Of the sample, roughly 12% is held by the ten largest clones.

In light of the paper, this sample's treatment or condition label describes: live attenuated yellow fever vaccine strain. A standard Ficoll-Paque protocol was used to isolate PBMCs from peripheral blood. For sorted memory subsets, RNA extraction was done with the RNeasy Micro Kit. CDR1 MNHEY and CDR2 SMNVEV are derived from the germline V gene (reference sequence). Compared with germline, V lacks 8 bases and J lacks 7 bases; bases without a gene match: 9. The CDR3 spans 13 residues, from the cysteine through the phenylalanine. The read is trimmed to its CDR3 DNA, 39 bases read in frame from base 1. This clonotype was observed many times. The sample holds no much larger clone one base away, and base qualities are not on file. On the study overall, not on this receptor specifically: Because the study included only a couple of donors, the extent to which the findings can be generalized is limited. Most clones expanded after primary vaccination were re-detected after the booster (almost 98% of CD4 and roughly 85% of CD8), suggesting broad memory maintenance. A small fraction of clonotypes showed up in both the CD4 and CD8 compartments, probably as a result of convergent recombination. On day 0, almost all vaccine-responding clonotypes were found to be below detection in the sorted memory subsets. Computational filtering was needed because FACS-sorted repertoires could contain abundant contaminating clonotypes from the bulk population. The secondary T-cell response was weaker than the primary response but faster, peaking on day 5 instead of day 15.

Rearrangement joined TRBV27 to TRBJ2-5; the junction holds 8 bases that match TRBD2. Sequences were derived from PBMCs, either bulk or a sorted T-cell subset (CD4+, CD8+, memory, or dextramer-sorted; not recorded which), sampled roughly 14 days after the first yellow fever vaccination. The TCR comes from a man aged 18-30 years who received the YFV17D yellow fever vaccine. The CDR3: CASRSGTRGTQYF. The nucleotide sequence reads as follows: TGTGCCAGCCGCTCCGGGACTAGAGGGACCCAGTACTTC.